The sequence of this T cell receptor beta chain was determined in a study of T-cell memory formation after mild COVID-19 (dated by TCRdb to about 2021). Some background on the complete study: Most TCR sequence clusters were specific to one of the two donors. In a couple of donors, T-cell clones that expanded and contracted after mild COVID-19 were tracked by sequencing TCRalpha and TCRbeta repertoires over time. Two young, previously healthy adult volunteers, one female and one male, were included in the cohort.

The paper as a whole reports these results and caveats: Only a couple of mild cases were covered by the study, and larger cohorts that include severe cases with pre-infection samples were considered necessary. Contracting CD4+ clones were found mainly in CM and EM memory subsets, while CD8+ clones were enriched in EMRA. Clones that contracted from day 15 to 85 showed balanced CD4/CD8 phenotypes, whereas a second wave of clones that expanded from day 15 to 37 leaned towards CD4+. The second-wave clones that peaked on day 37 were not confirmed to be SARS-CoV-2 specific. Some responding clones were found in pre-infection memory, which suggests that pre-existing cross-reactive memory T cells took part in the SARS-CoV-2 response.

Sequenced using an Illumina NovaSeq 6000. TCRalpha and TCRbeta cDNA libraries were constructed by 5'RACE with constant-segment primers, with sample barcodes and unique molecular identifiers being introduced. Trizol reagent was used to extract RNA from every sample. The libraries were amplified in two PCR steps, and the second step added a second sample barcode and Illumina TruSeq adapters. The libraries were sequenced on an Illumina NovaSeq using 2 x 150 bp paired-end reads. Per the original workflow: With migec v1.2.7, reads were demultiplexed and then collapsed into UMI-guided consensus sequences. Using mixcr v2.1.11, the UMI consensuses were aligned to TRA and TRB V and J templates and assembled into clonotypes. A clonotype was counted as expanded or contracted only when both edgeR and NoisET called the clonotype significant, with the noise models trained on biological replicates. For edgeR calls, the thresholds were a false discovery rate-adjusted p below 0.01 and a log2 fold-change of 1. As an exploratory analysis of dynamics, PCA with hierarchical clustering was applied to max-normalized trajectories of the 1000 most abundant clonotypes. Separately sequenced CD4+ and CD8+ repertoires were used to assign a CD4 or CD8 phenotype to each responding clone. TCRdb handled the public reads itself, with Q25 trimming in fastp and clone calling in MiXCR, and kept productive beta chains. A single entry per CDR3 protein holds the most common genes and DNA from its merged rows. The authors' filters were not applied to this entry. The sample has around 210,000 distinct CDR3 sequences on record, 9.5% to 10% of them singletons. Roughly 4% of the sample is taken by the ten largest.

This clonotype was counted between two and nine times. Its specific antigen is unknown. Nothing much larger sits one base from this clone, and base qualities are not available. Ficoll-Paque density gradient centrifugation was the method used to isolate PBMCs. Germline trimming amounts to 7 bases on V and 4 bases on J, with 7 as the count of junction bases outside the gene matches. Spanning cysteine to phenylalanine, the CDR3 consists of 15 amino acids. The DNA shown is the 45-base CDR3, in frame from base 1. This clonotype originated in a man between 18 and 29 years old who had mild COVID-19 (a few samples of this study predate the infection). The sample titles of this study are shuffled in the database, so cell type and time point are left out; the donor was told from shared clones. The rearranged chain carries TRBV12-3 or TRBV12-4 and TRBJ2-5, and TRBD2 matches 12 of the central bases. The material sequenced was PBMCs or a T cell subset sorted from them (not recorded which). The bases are TGTGCCAGCAAAACGACTAGCGGGGGAAGAGAGACCCAGTACTTC. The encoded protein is CASKTTSGGRETQYF.